Each of the 15 T cell receptor beta chains below was sequenced from the same sample in a study of blood T cell repertoires in COVID-19. Here immunoSEQ multiplex PCR was the method, and the copy in TCRdb shows in-frame clones only, minus some. The sample shows about 240,000 clones, roughly 88% of them seen only once. Sample: peripheral blood. These receptors were collected from a man aged 80 or over with acute or convalescent COVID-19.

The rearrangement uses TRBV12-5 and TRBJ2-1, with 9 bases matching TRBD2. The germline gives CDR1 LGHNT, CDR2 FRNRAP. The CDR3 has 17 residues. With 2 bases clipped from V and 7 bases from J, the junction kept 12 bases outside the gene matches. DNA of the CDR3: TGTGCTAGTGGTTTGAACTCGGTAGCGGGAGCTGGAAATGAGCAGTTCTTC. It specifies CASGLNSVAGAGNEQFF.

The V and J genes are TRBV24-1 and TRBJ2-1; D perhaps matches TRBD2 (6 bases). Trimming pared 2 bases from V and 7 bases from J, leaving 8 bases between. Germline CDR1 and CDR2: KGHDR and SFDVKD. The CDR3 loop spans 13 amino acids. The CDR3 bases are TGTGCCACCAGTGATTCGGGGGTAAATGAGCAGTTCTTC. Its translation is CATSDSGVNEQFF.

The J gene is TRBJ1-3, the V gene TRBV6-5; D is unresolved. CDR3 length equals 12 residues. Per the germline V gene, CDR1 is MNHEY and CDR2 is SVGAGI. V was cut by 6 bases and J by 2 bases, with 5 bases left in between. In DNA, the CDR3 is TGTGCCAGCAGGTCGGCTGGAAACACCATATATTTT. It yields the protein CASRSAGNTIYF.

V usage is TRBV6-5 and J usage is TRBJ1-1; D perhaps matches TRBD1 (5 bases). The germline V and J ends were trimmed by 11 bases and 1 base, with 8 bases remaining between them. The length of the CDR3 is 11 residues. Germline V lookup: CDR1 MNHEY, CDR2 SVGAGI. CDR3 amino acids: CAATGNTEAFF. Written as DNA, the CDR3 is TGTGCCGCCACAGGGAACACTGAAGCTTTCTTT.

This clone occurred a few times. V and J are TRBV19 and TRBJ1-3, with D tentatively TRBD1 (5 bases). The V gene lost 7 bases and the J gene lost 0 bases, with 10 bases spanning the gap. Germline-derived CDR1 and CDR2 are LNHDA and SQIVND (reference sequence). The CDR3 is 14 residues long. As DNA, the CDR3 is TGTGCCAGTAATCAGGACAACTCTGGAAACACCATATATTTT. Protein: CASNQDNSGNTIYF.

V and J are TRBV11-2 and TRBJ1-5; D is possibly TRBD1 (5 bases). This CDR3 contains 15 residues. Trimming removed 3 bases at V and 4 bases at J, with 13 bases between. Germline values: CDR1 SGHAT, CDR2 FQNNGV. DNA for the CDR3: TGTGCCAGCAGCTTGAGTCTAGGGGCAAATCAGCCCCAGCATTTT. Residues: CASSLSLGANQPQHF.

The gene calls are TRBV7-8 and TRBJ2-1; D unclear. From germline, CDR1 is SGHVS and CDR2 FQNEAQ. V was pared by 2 bases and J by 8 bases, with 13 bases between. The CDR3 consists of 14 residues. The CDR3 DNA reads TGTGCCAGCAGCTTACGATACTTTCGGGATGAGCAGTTCTTC. Its translation: CASSLRYFRDEQFF.

The chain recombines TRBV5-6 with TRBJ1-6, with TRBD1 identical over 7 bases. The germline CDR1 and CDR2 sequences are SGHDT and YYEEEE. The V and J ends lost 2 bases and 5 bases, in that order; junction bases with no gene match: 10. The CDR3 runs 17 residues. CDR3 nucleotides: TGTGCCAGCAGCTTAGCACCGGGACAGTCAAATAATTCACCCCTCCACTTT. Encoded protein: CASSLAPGQSNNSPLHF.

This clone occurred a few times. The chain couples TRBV6-6 to TRBJ1-5, with TRBD1 identical over 8 bases. CDR3 size: 14 residues. CDR1 and CDR2 (germline): MNHNY, SVGAGI (reference sequence). V dropped 7 bases and J dropped 5; count of bases not matched to a gene: 7. The CDR3 DNA reads as TGTGCCAGCAACAGGGGGGATAGGGATCAGCCCCAGCATTTT. Translation: CASNRGDRDQPQHF.

The J gene is TRBJ2-1, the V gene TRBV5-1, with TRBD1 matching 9 bases. The CDR3 sequence is 15 residues long. V lost 0 bases to trimming and J lost 8 bases; unmatched junction nucleotides: 6. Germline CDR1 SGHRS, CDR2 YFSETQ. CDR3 DNA sequence: TGCGCCAGCAGCTTGGGAGGACAGGGGTGGGATGAGCAGTTCTTC. Protein: CASSLGGQGWDEQFF.

This chain links TRBV5-1 with TRBJ1-2; D gene ambiguous. The CDR3 covers 13 residues. Germline V gene data show CDR1 as SGHRS and CDR2 as YFSETQ. Trimming pared 0 bases from V and 1 base from J, leaving 4 bases between. Written as DNA, the CDR3 is TGCGCCAGCAGCTTGGATTATAACTATGGCTACACCTTC. It is translated as CASSLDYNYGYTF.

The rearrangement uses TRBV6-6 and TRBJ2-5, with 8 bases that match TRBD2. Germline V CDR1 and CDR2: MNHNY, SVGAGI (reference sequence). V shed 7 bases and J 5 bases; nucleotides not matched to a gene: 9. The CDR3 totals 14 residues. CDR3 DNA: TGTGCCAGCATGTCGGGGGGGCGCGGGGAGACCCAGTACTTC. It translates to CASMSGGRGETQYF.

The chain has TRBV5-1 and TRBJ1-6, with TRBD1 as a possible D gene (6 bases). Trimming removed 4 bases at V and 15 bases at J, with 20 bases between. Germline V CDR1 and CDR2: SGHRS, YFSETQ. The CDR3 is made up of 14 amino acids. CDR3 sequence (DNA): TGCGCCAGCAGCCCAGGGACACCCGGGCAGGACCTCCACTTT. Protein product: CASSPGTPGQDLHF. Filled out from reference TRBV5-1 and TRBJ1-6, the complete variable domain reads KAGVTQTPRYLIKTRGQQVTLSCSPISGHRSVSWYQQTPGQGLQFLFEYFSETQRNKGNFPGRFSGRQFSNSRSEMNVSTLELGDSALYLCASSPGTPGQDLHFGNGTRLTVT.

This clone is a singleton in its sample. CDR3 sequence: CASRPGQGGGYTF. As DNA, the CDR3 is TGTGCCAGCAGACCGGGACAGGGCGGTGGCTACACCTTC. The V gene is TRBV28, the J gene TRBJ1-2; TRBD1 aligns across 9 bases. Germline trimming cut 6 bases from V and 7 bases from J; bases unmatched to any gene: 6. CDR1 is MDHEN, CDR2 SYDVKM, per germline. The CDR3 spans 13 residues.

The V call is TRBV3-1 (or the pseudogene TRBV3-2), the J call TRBJ1-5; D unresolved. This CDR3 has 14 amino acids. Germline V gives CDR1 LGHDT, CDR2 YNNKEL (reference sequence). V was clipped by 2 bases and J by 1 base, with 6 bases between them. The DNA of the CDR3 is TGTGCCAGCAGCCAACACAGCAGCAATCAGCCCCAGCATTTT. Its protein is CASSQHSSNQPQHF.